This T cell receptor (beta chain) was recorded in a study of blood T cell repertoires in COVID-19. Turning to the study itself: Samples representing acute and convalescent COVID-19 were sourced from the United States, Italy and Spain. The cDNA or gDNA used as material had been derived from T cells, B-cell-depleted T cells, or PBMCs.

Using immunoSEQ multiplex PCR, the repertoire was profiled, and TCRdb retains in-frame clones only, with some absent. The repertoire includes tens of thousands of clones, about nine tenths of them detected once, and approximately 2.5% sits in the top ten. Trimming took 5 bases from V and 5 from J, leaving 6 bases between them. The CDR3 runs 12 residues. The germline gives CDR1 LGHDT, CDR2 YNNKEL (reference sequence). This clone has just one count. Material for sequencing was peripheral blood. The rearrangement joins TRBV3-1 (or the pseudogene TRBV3-2) to TRBJ2-2; D is uncertain. This TCR derives from a human donor in a cohort sampled during active COVID-19. DNA of the CDR3: TGTGCCAGCAGCTCCCCTACCGGGGAGCTGTTTTTT. The encoded protein is CASSSPTGELFF.